Sequencing of this TCR beta chain was carried out in a study of beta chain features in type 1 diabetes. Turning to the study itself: Patients and healthy donors were similar in age, gender and cell yields.

Germline CDR1 SQVTM, CDR2 ANQGSEA. The V end lost 5 bases, the J end lost 5 bases, and 27 bases lay between the germline ends. There are 17 residues in the CDR3. There are a few counts of this clone. Antigen specificity is unknown. A CD45RO/CCR7/CD25/CD127/CD95/CD27 panel sorted naive, central memory, regulatory and stem cell-like memory CD4+ cells. Expressed TCRB transcripts were sequenced because the entire RNA isolate underwent reverse transcription. Profiled with immunoSEQ multiplex PCR; TCRdb holds only in-frame clones, not every one. Among just over 600,000 clones listed, less than 20% were seen once. Study-wide findings and caveats: The naive, central memory and Treg TCRB repertoires of patients appeared to be more similar to one another than those of healthy donors. Insertion counts at VDJ junctions were lower in type 1 diabetes patients, who also showed more deletions there.

The sample taken for sequencing was naive CD4+ T cells from blood. The sequence derives from a man between 18 and 29 years old in good health. The chain employs TRBV29-1 and TRBJ1-1; a weak D match, TRBD1 (5 bases). CDR3 DNA sequence: TGCAGCGTTCGGGGGACGGTGCTGTCGGTAGCGCAAACTGAAGCTTTCTTT. As protein: CSVRGTVLSVAQTEAFF.